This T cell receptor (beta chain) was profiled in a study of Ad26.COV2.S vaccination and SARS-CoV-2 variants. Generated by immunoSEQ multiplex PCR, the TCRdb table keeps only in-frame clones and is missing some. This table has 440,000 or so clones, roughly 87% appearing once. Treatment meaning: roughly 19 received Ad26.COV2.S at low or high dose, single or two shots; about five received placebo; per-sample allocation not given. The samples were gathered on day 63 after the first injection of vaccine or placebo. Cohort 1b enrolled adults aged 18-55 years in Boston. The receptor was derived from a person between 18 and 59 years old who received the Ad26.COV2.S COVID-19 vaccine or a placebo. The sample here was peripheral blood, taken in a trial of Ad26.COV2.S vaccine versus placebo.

The CDR3 coding sequence is TGTGCCAGCAGCTTGGCGGCCTATGGCTACACCTTC. Its translation: CASSLAAYGYTF. The gene calls are TRBV5-6 and TRBJ1-2, with unresolved D. The CDR3 has 12 residues. The germline V and J ends were trimmed by 0 bases and 4 bases, with 4 bases remaining between them. CDR1 is SGHDT and CDR2 is YYEEEE in the germline V gene.